This TCR beta chain was documented in a study of blood T cell repertoires in COVID-19. For the study at large: Samples taken during acute and convalescent COVID-19 were collected in the United States, Italy and Spain. In each case, the material was cDNA or gDNA derived from T cells, B-cell-depleted T cells, or PBMCs.

Original data processing: Amplification with reference gene primers provided the estimates of nucleated cell counts. The method was immunoSEQ multiplex PCR; TCRdb's version includes in-frame clones alone and lacks a portion of them. V and J calls and clone size come straight from that table; D and trimming were deduced from the DNA. Of tens of thousands of clones listed, around four fifths are singletons. The material sequenced was peripheral blood. The clonotype comes from a human donor in a cohort sampled during active COVID-19.

The CDR3 nucleotides read TGTGCCTGGAGGATGGGGACAGGACACTGGGGCTACGAGCAGTACTTC. Residues: CAWRMGTGHWGYEQYF. The V call is TRBV30, the J call TRBJ2-7, with TRBD1 matching over 8 bases. Trimming removed 3 bases from V and 3 bases from J; junction bases left unmatched: 13. The length of the CDR3 is 16 residues. Germline V lookup: CDR1 GTSNPN, CDR2 SVGIG (reference sequence).